Described below is a single TCR beta chain sequence and its context. Its cognate antigen is unknown. One junction end disagrees with the germline gene, perhaps due to a read error. The data are from a study of T cells in Graves' hyperthyroidism and ophthalmopathy. General study findings and limits: Within blood appeared most thyroid clonotypes that had expanded above 0.001.

TCR beta CDR3 region amplification was performed from RNA transcripts. Primed by the HTBI set, a first-round RT-PCR was run on the TCR CDR3. TCRdb reprocessed the multiplex PCR reads with MiXCR, giving one entry per CDR3 protein. Among around 620,000 distinct CDR3 sequences listed, 46% were seen once. Lactation, pregnancy, other autoimmune disease or uncontrolled infection excluded patients. Orbital computed tomography, thyroid ultrasound, serum thyroxine and TRAb, and clinical symptoms together informed the diagnoses. The CDR3 runs to 10 residues. Germline CDR1 is DFQATT and CDR2 is SNEGSKA (reference sequence).

The rearrangement uses TRBV20-1 and TRBJ2-1, with no clear D. The source is an adult woman with Graves' disease, either hyperthyroidism or ophthalmopathy (not recorded which). Sequenced material: peripheral blood or thyroid tissue (not recorded which). CDR3 residues: CRVSHNEQFF. CDR3 in DNA: TGCAGGGTCTCCCACAATGAGCAGTTCTTC.